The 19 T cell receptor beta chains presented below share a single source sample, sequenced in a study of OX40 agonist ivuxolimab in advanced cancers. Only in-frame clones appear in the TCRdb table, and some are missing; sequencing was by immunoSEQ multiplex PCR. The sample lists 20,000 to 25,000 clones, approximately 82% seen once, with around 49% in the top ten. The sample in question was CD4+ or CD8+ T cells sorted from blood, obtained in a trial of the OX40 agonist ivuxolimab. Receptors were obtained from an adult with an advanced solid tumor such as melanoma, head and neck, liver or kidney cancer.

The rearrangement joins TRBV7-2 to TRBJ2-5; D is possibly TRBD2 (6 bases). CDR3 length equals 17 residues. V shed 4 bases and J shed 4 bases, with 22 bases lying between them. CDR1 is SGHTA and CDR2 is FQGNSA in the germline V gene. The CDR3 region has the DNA TGTGCCAGCAGCTCCATCGGGACCCTCCCCGGGGGAGAGACCCAGTACTTC. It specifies CASSSIGTLPGGETQYF. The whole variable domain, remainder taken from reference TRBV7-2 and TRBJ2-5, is GAGVSQSPSNKVTEKGKDVELRCDPISGHTALYWYRQSLGQGLEFLIYFQGNSAPDKSGLPSDRFSAERTGGSVSTLTIQRTQQEDSAVYLCASSSIGTLPGGETQYFGPGTRLLVL.

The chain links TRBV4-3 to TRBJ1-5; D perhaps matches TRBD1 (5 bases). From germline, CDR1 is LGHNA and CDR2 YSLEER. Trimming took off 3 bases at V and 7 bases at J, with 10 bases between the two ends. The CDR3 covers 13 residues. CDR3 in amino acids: CASSQGGAQPQHF. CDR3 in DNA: TGCGCCAGCAGCCAGGGGGGTGCGCAGCCCCAGCATTTT.

The chain's CDR3 is CASSLSGTGTAQYF. CDR3 DNA: TGTGCCAGCAGTTTATCCGGTACTGGGACGGCCCAGTACTTC. The V gene is TRBV27, the J gene TRBJ2-5, with D perhaps TRBD1 or TRBD2 (5 bases each). The CDR3 totals 14 residues. The germline V gene encodes CDR1 MNHEY and CDR2 SMNVEV (reference sequence). Trimming shortened V by 0 bases and J by 9 bases, and 14 bases separated the two germline ends.

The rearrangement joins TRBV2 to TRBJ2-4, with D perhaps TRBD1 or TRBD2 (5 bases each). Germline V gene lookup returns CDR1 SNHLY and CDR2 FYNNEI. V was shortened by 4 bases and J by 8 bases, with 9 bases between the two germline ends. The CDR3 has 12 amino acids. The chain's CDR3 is CASSGGTDIQYF. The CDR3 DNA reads TGTGCCAGCAGTGGGGGGACGGACATTCAGTACTTC. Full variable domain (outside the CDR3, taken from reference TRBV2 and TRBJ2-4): EPEVTQTPSHQVTQMGQEVILRCVPISNHLYFYWYRQILGQKVEFLVSFYNNEISEKSEIFDDQFSVERPDGSNFTLKIRSTKLEDSAMYFCASSGGTDIQYFGAGTRLSVL.

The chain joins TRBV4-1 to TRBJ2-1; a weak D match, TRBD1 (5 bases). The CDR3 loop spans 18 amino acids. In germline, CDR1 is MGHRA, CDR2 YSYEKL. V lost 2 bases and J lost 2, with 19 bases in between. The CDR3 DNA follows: TGCGCCAGCAGCCAAATCTCACCGCTGACAGCCGCCTACAATGAGCAGTTCTTC. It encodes CASSQISPLTAAYNEQFF.

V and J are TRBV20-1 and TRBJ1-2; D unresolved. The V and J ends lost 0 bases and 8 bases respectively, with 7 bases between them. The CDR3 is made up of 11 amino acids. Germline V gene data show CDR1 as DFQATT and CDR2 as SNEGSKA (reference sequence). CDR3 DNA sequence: TGCAGTGCTAGAGATGGAAGCGGCTACACCTTC. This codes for CSARDGSGYTF.

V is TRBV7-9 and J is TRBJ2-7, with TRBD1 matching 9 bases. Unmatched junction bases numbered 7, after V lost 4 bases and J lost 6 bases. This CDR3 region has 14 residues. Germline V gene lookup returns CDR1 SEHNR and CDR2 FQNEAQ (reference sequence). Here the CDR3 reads CASSSPGTGFEQYF. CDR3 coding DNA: TGTGCCAGCAGCTCGCCCGGGACAGGGTTCGAGCAGTACTTC.

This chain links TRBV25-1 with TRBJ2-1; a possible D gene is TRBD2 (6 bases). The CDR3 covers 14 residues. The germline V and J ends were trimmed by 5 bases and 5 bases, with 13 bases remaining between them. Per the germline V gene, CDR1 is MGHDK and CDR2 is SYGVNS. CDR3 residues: CASSRGGKHNEQFF. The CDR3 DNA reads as TGTGCCAGCAGTAGGGGAGGAAAACACAATGAGCAGTTCTTC.

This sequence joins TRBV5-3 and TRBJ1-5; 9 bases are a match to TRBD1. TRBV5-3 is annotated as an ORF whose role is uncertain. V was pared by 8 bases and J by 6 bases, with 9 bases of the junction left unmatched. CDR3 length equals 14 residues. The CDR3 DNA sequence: TGTGCCAGCAGCACACAGGGGGCGGGTCAGCCCCAGCATTTT. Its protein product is CASSTQGAGQPQHF.

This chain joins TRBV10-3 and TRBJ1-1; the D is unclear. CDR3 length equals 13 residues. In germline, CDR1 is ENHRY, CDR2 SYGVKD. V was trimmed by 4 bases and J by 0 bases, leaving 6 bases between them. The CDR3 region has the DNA TGTGCCATCAGTGGGGAGATGAACACTGAAGCTTTCTTT. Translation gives CAISGEMNTEAFF.

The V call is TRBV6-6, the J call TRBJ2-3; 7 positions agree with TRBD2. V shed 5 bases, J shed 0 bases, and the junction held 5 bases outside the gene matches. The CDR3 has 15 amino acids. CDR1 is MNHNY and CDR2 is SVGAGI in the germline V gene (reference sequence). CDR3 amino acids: CASSLGLLSTDTQYF. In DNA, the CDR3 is TGTGCCAGCAGTCTGGGACTACTAAGCACAGATACGCAGTATTTT.

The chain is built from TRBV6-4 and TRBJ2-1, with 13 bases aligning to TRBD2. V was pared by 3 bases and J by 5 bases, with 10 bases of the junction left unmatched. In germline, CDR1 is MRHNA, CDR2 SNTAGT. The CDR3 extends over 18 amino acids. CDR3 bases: TGTGCCAGCAGTGAGAACTCCCCCGGACTAGCGGGAGACAATGAGCAGTTCTTC. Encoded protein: CASSENSPGLAGDNEQFF.

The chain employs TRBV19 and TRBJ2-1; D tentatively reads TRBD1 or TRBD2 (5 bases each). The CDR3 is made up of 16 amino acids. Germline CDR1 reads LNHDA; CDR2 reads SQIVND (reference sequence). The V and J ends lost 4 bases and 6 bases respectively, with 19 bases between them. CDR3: CASSTIGAGISNEQFF. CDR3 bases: TGTGCCAGTAGTACGATCGGGGCAGGGATTTCCAATGAGCAGTTCTTC.

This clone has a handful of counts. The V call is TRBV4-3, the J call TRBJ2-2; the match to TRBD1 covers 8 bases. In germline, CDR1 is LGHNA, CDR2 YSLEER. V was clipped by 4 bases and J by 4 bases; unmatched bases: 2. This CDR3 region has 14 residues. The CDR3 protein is CASSPGGGTGELFF. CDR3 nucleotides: TGCGCCAGCAGCCCAGGGGGCGGCACCGGGGAGCTGTTTTTT.

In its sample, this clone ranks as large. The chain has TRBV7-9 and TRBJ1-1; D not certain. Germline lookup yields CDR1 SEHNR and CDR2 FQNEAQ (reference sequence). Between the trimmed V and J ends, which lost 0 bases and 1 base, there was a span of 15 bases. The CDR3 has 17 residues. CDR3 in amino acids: CASSLAFGGQKNTEAFF. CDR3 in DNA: TGTGCCAGCAGCTTAGCGTTTGGCGGGCAGAAGAACACTGAAGCTTTCTTT.

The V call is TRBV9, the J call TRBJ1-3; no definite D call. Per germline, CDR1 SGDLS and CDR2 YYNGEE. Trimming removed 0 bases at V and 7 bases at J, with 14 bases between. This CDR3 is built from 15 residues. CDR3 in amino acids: CASSVGDSLSNTIYF. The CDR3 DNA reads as TGTGCCAGCAGCGTAGGCGACTCCTTGAGTAACACCATATATTTT.

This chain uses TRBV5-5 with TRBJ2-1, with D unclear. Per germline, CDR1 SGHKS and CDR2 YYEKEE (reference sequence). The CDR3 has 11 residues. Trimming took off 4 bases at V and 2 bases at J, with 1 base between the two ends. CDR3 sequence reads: CASSPYNEQFF. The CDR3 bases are TGTGCCAGCAGCCCCTACAATGAGCAGTTCTTC.

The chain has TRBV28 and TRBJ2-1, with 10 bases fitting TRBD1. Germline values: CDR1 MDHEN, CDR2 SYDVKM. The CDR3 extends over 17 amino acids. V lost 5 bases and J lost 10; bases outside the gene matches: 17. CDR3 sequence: CASSRDSGTGALGEQFF. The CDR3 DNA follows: TGTGCCAGCAGTCGAGATAGCGGGACAGGGGCCTTGGGGGAGCAGTTCTTC.

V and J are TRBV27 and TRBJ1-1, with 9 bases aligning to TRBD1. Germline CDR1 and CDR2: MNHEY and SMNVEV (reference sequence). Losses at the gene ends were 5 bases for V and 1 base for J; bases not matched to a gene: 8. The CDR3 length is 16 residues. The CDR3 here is CASSPAWGQGNTEAFF. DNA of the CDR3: TGTGCCAGCAGTCCCGCCTGGGGACAGGGGAACACTGAAGCTTTCTTT.